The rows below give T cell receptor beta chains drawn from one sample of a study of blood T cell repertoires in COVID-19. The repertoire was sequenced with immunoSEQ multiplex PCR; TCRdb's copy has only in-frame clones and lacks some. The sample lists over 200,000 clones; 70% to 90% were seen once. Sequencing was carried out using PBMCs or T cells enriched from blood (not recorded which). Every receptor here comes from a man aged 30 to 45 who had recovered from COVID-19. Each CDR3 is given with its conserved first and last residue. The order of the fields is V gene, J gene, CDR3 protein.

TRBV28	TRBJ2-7	CASSLGVSGNSYEQYF
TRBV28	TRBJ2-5	CASRPGTGASETQYF
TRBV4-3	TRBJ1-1	CASSPTWDTPNTEAFF
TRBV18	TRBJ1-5	CASSGNEATGNQPQHF
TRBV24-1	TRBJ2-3	CATSDLKTGGADTQYF
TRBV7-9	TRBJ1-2	CASSPRTGDYGYTF
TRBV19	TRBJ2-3	CASSIMGGGSTDTQYF
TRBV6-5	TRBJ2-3	CASTYTDTQYF
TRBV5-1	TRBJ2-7	CASSLTGDPYEQYF
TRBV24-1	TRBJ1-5	CATSDSNQPQHF
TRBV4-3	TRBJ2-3	CASSQDRGRNTQYF
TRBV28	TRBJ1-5	CASRAQGPSNQPQHF
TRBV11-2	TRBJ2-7	CASSIYHEQYF
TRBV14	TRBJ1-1	CASSPRTGLNTEAFF
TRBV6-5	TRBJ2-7	CASSYGDSYEQYF
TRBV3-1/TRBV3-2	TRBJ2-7	CASSQWDRAGYEQYF
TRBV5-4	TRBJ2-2	CASSWDSTGELFF
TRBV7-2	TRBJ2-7	CASSSQGIRSEQYF
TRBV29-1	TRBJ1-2	CSVSHRGPNYGYTF
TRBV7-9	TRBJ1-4	CASSLDRVATNEKLFF
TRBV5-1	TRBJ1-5	CASSPLGYSNQPQHF
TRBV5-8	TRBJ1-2	CASSLGLYGYTF
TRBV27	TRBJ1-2	CASSFRSEGGYTF
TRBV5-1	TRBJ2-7	CASSRTGLPYEQYF
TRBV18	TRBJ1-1	CASSNRGLNQAFF
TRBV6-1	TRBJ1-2	CASSETTGQEYGYTF
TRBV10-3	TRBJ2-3	CAIGAPGGYGLGTQYF
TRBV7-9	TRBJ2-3	CASSLQFATTYTDTQYF
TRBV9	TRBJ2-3	CASSVGATDTQYF
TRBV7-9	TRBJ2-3	CAVGSPSTDTQYF
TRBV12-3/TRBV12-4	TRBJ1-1	CASSLAGPTEAFF
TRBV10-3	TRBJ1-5	CAISESGTVGGAQHF
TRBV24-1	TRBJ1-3	CATSENSGQGDDPTIYF
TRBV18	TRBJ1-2	CASSEGHYSSGYTF
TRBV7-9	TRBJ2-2	CASSLGSGRELFF
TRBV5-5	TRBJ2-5	CASSPWDRDSETQYF
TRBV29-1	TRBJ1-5	CSAGGSNQPQHF
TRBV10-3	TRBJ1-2	CALRGAPETHYGYTF
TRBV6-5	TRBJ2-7	CASSLGLPSLYEQYF
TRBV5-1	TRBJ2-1	CASSLGEPSNEQFF
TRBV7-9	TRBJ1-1	CATDNPTNRVLAFF
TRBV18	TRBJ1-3	CASTAGFSGNTIYF
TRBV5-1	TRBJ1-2	CASSLAVRGQGGGYTF
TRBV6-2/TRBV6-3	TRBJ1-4	CASSNLWTHNEKLFF
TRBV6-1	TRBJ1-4	CASSDPGQGGEKLFF
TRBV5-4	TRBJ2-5	CASSWDRPPVGTQYF
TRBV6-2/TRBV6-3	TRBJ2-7	CASSFPGDSYEQYF
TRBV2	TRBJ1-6	CASRGQGRNSPLHF
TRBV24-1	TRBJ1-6	CATSDWTGGAHNSPLHF
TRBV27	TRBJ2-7	CASSLVGRGYEQYF
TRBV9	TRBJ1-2	CASSGDSSGYTF
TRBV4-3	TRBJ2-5	CASSQDSYGETQYF
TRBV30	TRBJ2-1	CAWDRGIDNEQFF
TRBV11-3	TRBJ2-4	CASSSGANIQYF
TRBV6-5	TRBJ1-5	CASSYRPAGGQPQHF